The 19 T cell receptor beta chains below all came from one sample that was sequenced in a study of T-cell memory formation after mild COVID-19. TCRdb re-called the 5' RACE reads with MiXCR, one entry per CDR3 protein. The sample has about 400,000 distinct CDR3 sequences; more than 20% are singletons. Input material: PBMCs or a T cell subset sorted from them (not recorded which). These receptors were collected from an adult woman who had mild COVID-19 (a few samples of this study predate the infection). Cell type and time point are not known.

This clonotype showed up just a few times. The chain recombines TRBV5-4 with TRBJ2-1, with 10 bases lining up with TRBD2. Per the germline V gene, CDR1 is SGHNT and CDR2 is YYREEE (reference sequence). The CDR3 is 15 residues long. J was trimmed by 5 bases and V by 1 base; bases with no gene match: 3. The CDR3 DNA follows: TGTGCCAGCAGCTTGTCAGCGGGGGGGCACAATGAGCAGTTCTTC. This gives the protein CASSLSAGGHNEQFF.

The genes are TRBV7-3 and TRBJ1-1; 9 nucleotides agree with TRBD1. CDR1 is SGHTA and CDR2 is FQGTGA in the germline V gene. Trimming took 5 bases from V and 4 from J; bases not matched to a gene: 14. The CDR3 spans 17 residues. The CDR3 DNA sequence: TGTGCCAGCAGCGCTTCCGGGACAGGGAAAGAAAGCACTGAAGCTTTCTTT. Protein sequence: CASSASGTGKESTEAFF.

The rearrangement uses TRBV5-1 and TRBJ2-7; 7 bases map to TRBD2. CDR1 is SGHRS and CDR2 is YFSETQ in the germline V gene. The CDR3 totals 13 residues. The junction had 4 bases not matched to a gene; V was cut back by 4 bases and J by 3 bases. The CDR3: CASSESGGYEQYF. The DNA for the CDR3 is TGCGCCAGCAGCGAATCGGGGGGCTACGAGCAGTACTTC.

This clonotype has more than one count but fewer than ten. The CDR3 sequence: CASRDRGPRQISGNTIYF. CDR3 sequence (DNA): TGTGCCAGCAGAGATAGGGGGCCGCGGCAGATCTCTGGAAACACCATATATTTT. The genes are TRBV7-9 and TRBJ1-3, with TRBD1 matching over 7 bases. After removal of 6 bases from V and 0 bases from J, the junction contained 14 bases not matched to a gene. CDR3 length: 18 amino acids. Looked up from germline, CDR1 is SEHNR and CDR2 is FQNEAQ (reference sequence). Full variable domain (remainder filled in from reference TRBV7-9 and TRBJ1-3): DTGVSQNPRHKITKRGQNVTFRCDPISEHNRLYWYRQTLGQGPEFLTYFQNEAQLEKSRLLSDRFSAERPKGSFSTLEIQRTEQGDSAMYLCASRDRGPRQISGNTIYFGEGSWLTVV.

This clonotype was observed at least ten times. This rearrangement joins TRBV5-5 to TRBJ1-4; D is ambiguous. From germline, CDR1 is SGHKS and CDR2 YYEKEE (reference sequence). The CDR3 is 19 residues long. V lost 5 bases to trimming and J lost 0 bases, with 23 bases between them. The CDR3 DNA reads TGTGCCAGCAGTTCTAGACCGTCGGCAGTCTGGGCAACTAATGAAAAACTGTTTTTT. Translating gives CASSSRPSAVWATNEKLFF.

The chain is built from TRBV9 and TRBJ2-3; 11 nucleotides align to TRBD2. V gave up 6 bases and J gave up 1 base; unmatched junction bases: 4. This CDR3 comprises 15 residues. CDR1 and CDR2 (germline): SGDLS, YYNGEE. CDR3 sequence (DNA): TGTGCCAGCAACCTTAGCGGGGGGGGCACAGATACGCAGTATTTT. Protein: CASNLSGGGTDTQYF.

A few counts support this clonotype. The rearrangement links TRBV7-9 to TRBJ1-4; D remains ambiguous. Looked up from germline, CDR1 is SEHNR and CDR2 is FQNEAQ (reference sequence). This CDR3 region has 13 residues. The V gene lost 1 base and the J gene lost 8 bases, with 8 bases spanning the gap. DNA for the CDR3: TGTGCCAGCAGCTTAGGGCTGGAGGAAAAACTGTTTTTT. Translated, it gives CASSLGLEEKLFF. The full variable domain, completed using reference TRBV7-9 and TRBJ1-4, is DTGVSQNPRHKITKRGQNVTFRCDPISEHNRLYWYRQTLGQGPEFLTYFQNEAQLEKSRLLSDRFSAERPKGSFSTLEIQRTEQGDSAMYLCASSLGLEEKLFFGSGTQLSVL.

This clonotype was counted only a few times. The V call is TRBV24-1, the J call TRBJ2-7; D tentatively fits TRBD1 or TRBD2 (5 bases each). This CDR3 has 13 amino acids. Germline assignment: CDR1 KGHDR and CDR2 SFDVKD. The V and J ends lost 3 bases and 3 bases respectively, with 8 bases between them. For the CDR3, the DNA is TGTGCCACCAGTGATCCGGGACGCTACGAGCAGTACTTC. The encoded protein is CATSDPGRYEQYF.

The V call is TRBV20-1, the J call TRBJ2-7, with TRBD2 as a possible D gene (6 bases). The germline gives CDR1 DFQATT, CDR2 SNEGSKA (reference sequence). The V and J ends lost 5 bases and 5 bases respectively, with 16 bases between them. The CDR3 length is 13 residues. The CDR3 protein is CSARTTAEHEQYF. CDR3 DNA: TGCAGTGCTCGGACTACCGCTGAACACGAGCAGTACTTC.

This clonotype was recorded a few times. V usage is TRBV5-5 and J usage is TRBJ2-4, with 7 bases lining up with TRBD1. The CDR3 extends over 13 amino acids. V shed 5 bases and J 5 bases; nucleotides not matched to a gene: 4. Germline V CDR1 and CDR2: SGHKS, YYEKEE (reference sequence). The CDR3 region has the DNA TGTGCCAGCAGACCCGGGACAGAAAACATTCAGTACTTC. Translation: CASRPGTENIQYF.

This clonotype has ten or more counts. J is TRBJ2-7 and V is TRBV7-8, with TRBD1 matching 7 bases. The CDR3 loop spans 17 amino acids. Trimming at V came to 1 base and at J to 1 base, leaving 10 bases not matched to a gene. CDR1 is SGHVS and CDR2 is FQNEAQ in the germline V gene. CDR3 residues: CASSLGDRTILSYEQYF. The CDR3 DNA sequence: TGTGCCAGCAGCTTAGGGGACAGAACAATCCTTTCCTACGAGCAGTACTTC.

V and J are TRBV7-9 and TRBJ2-7; TRBD2 matches at 9 bases. Germline V gene sequence: CDR1 SEHNR, CDR2 FQNEAQ (reference sequence). V trimming: 5 bases; J trimming: 1 base; junction bases outside the gene matches: 3. The CDR3 length is 14 residues. CDR3 sequence reads: CASSRGLASYEQYF. In nucleotides, the CDR3 is TGTGCCAGCAGCCGGGGACTAGCTTCCTACGAGCAGTACTTC. Full variable domain (missing parts from reference TRBV7-9 and TRBJ2-7): DTGVSQNPRHKITKRGQNVTFRCDPISEHNRLYWYRQTLGQGPEFLTYFQNEAQLEKSRLLSDRFSAERPKGSFSTLEIQRTEQGDSAMYLCASSRGLASYEQYFGPGTRLTVT.

This clonotype was seen a few times. The chain's CDR3 is CSVDRNTEAFF. The CDR3 DNA reads TGCAGCGTAGACAGGAACACTGAAGCTTTCTTT. V is TRBV29-1 and J is TRBJ1-1; perhaps TRBD1 as D (5 bases). The CDR3 extends over 11 amino acids. The V gene lost 6 bases and the J gene lost 1 base, with 6 bases spanning the gap. In germline, CDR1 is SQVTM, CDR2 ANQGSEA. The complete variable domain, with remaining parts taken from reference TRBV29-1 and TRBJ1-1, reads SAVISQKPSRDICQRGTSLTIQCQVDSQVTMMFWYRQQPGQSLTLIATANQGSEATYESGFVIDKFPISRPNLTFSTLTVSNMSPEDSSIYLCSVDRNTEAFFGQGTRLTVV.

The sample holds a few counts of this clonotype. The chain employs TRBV6-5 and TRBJ2-1, with 11 bases fitting TRBD2. The V and J ends lost 6 bases and 2 bases, in that order; junction bases with no gene match: 6. The length of the CDR3 is 16 residues. Germline V CDR1 and CDR2: MNHEY, SVGAGI. Here the CDR3 DNA reads TGTGCCAGCAGCCGTAGCGGGGGGGCCACCTACAATGAGCAGTTCTTC. Encoded protein: CASSRSGGATYNEQFF.

The chain has TRBV20-1 and TRBJ2-7; 8 bases line up with TRBD1. This CDR3 is built from 15 residues. With V trimmed by 0 bases and J by 13 bases, 17 bases remained unmatched. Germline CDR1 DFQATT, CDR2 SNEGSKA (reference sequence). The CDR3, as DNA: TGCAGTGCTAGAGATGGGGGGACAGGCGGCGTGCCTCCTTACTTC. The encoded protein is CSARDGGTGGVPPYF.

The V gene is TRBV19, the J gene TRBJ1-1; D might be TRBD1 (6 bases). This CDR3 contains 14 residues. V shed 3 bases and J shed 1 base, with 9 bases lying between them. Germline V gene sequence: CDR1 LNHDA, CDR2 SQIVND (reference sequence). The CDR3 region is CASSISQGNTEAFF. The CDR3 DNA is TGTGCCAGTAGTATTTCACAGGGGAACACTGAAGCTTTCTTT.

The chain joins TRBV7-9 to TRBJ1-1; D ambiguous. The germline CDR1 and CDR2 sequences are SEHNR and FQNEAQ (reference sequence). Trimming removed 4 bases from V and 0 bases from J, with 6 bases in between. The CDR3 is 13 amino acids. CDR3 region: CASSSAVNTEAFF. The DNA for the CDR3 is TGTGCCAGCAGCTCGGCGGTGAACACTGAAGCTTTCTTT.

The chain has TRBV29-1 and TRBJ2-7; tentatively, D is TRBD1 or TRBD2 (5 bases each). CDR1 is SQVTM, CDR2 ANQGSEA, per germline. CDR3 length equals 11 residues. V was cut by 4 bases and J by 12 bases, with 16 bases left in between. CDR3 region: CSVARGEMVYF. Here the CDR3 DNA reads TGCAGCGTTGCCCGGGGCGAGATGGTGTACTTC.

The chain couples TRBV12-3 or TRBV12-4 to TRBJ2-1; 11 bases fit TRBD2. V lost 2 bases to trimming and J lost 10 bases; unmatched junction nucleotides: 4. The CDR3 has 14 residues. CDR3 coding DNA: TGTGCCAGCAGTTTAACTAGCGGGAGTGGGGAGCAGTTCTTC. Protein product: CASSLTSGSGEQFF.